This T cell receptor (beta chain) was retrieved from a study of tumor-infiltrating lymphocytes in primary liver carcinoma. In the study overall: The study included patients who were men and women aged 30 to 69 years. General study points: Tumors had a top-250-clone fraction that was significantly higher than blood (p = 0.039). Detection in all five tumor regions applied to only about 7-25% of top clones.

With respect to this clonotype: Antigen: not known. Since a much larger clone is just one base distant, this may be a read error.

The CDR3 covers 15 residues. Germline V gene data show CDR1 as MNHNS and CDR2 as SASEGT. Bulk tissue was left unsorted, and RNA and DNA were co-extracted from around 18-30 mg of it. Surgical resection treated primary liver carcinoma in the patients. The investigators made TCR beta cDNA from 500 ng total RNA, using a constant-region primer. Amplification in three nested multiplex PCR rounds with slightly modified ARM-PCR gave rise to TCR beta libraries. Rounds one and two of PCR, each of roughly 10 cycles, were primed with TRBV1-TRBV30 forward primers and a C-beta reverse primer. TCRdb re-analysed the multiplex PCR reads in MiXCR, keeping a single row per CDR3 protein. This table has approximately 73,000 distinct CDR3 sequences, 71% appearing once.

The clonotype was recovered from a woman aged 60-75 years with primary liver carcinoma and hepatitis B virus infection. Sequenced: liver tumor tissue from sampling region 4. The subset: tumor region T4, right-lateral pole. The chain combines TRBV6-1 with TRBJ2-3, with 7 bases that match TRBD2. DNA for the CDR3: TGTGCCAGCAGTGAAATCTGGGAGGGCCGTGATACGCACTATTTT. As protein: CASSEIWEGRDTHYF.